This TCR beta chain comes out of a study of blood T cell repertoires in COVID-19. The CDR3 is 13 amino acids. Germline CDR1 is ENHRY and CDR2 is SYGVKD. With regard to this clone: One end of the junction fails to match germline, which may point to a read error.

The assay was immunoSEQ multiplex PCR, and TCRdb's table has in-frame clones only and misses some. The data show about 150,000 clones, roughly 90% seen once. The sequence was obtained from a human donor in a cohort sampled during active COVID-19. The rearrangement links TRBV10-3 to TRBJ1-2, with TRBD1 matching over 10 bases. The material sequenced was peripheral blood. The CDR3 spells CAISERDRGTNFF. The CDR3 nucleotides are TGTGCCATCAGTGAGAGGGACAGGGGCACCAATTTCTTC.